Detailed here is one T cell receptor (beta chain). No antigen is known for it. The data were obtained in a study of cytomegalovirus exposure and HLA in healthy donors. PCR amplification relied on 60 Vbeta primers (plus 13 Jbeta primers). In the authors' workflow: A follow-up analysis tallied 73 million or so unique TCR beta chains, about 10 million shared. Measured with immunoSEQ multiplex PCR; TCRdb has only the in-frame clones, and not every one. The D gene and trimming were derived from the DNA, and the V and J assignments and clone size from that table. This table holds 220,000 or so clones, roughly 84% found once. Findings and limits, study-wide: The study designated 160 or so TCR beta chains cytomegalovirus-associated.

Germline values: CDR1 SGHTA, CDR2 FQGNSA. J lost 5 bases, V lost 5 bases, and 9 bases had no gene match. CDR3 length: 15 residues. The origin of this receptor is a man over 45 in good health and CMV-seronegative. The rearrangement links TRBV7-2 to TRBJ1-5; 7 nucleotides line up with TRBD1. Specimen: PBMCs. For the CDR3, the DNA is TGTGCCAGCAGCAGGTGGACAGGTATTGATCAGCCCCAGCATTTT. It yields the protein CASSRWTGIDQPQHF. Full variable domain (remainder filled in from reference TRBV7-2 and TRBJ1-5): GAGVSQSPSNKVTEKGKDVELRCDPISGHTALYWYRQSLGQGLEFLIYFQGNSAPDKSGLPSDRFSAERTGGSVSTLTIQRTQQEDSAVYLCASSRWTGIDQPQHFGDGTRLSIL.